This record concerns one T cell receptor (beta chain) sequence. Its antigen is still unknown. The junction departs from the called germline gene at one end, perhaps through a read error. TCR cDNA was made using 5'RACE template switching, a step that added a universal primer site and unique molecular identifiers. Priming of cDNA synthesis was performed from both the TCR alpha and TCR beta constant segments. Two PCR steps were used to amplify libraries, with sample barcodes and sequencing adapters being added in the second step. Libraries were sequenced on Illumina HiSeq 2500 (2x100 bp) or NovaSeq (2x150 bp). From the authors' description of their analysis: MIGEC was used to demultiplex reads and collapse the reads into UMI consensus sequences, and MiXCR was used for V(D)J alignment. Clonotypes responding to the vaccine were identified with edgeR on replicate PBMC samples, with the criteria of FDR below 0.01 and a log2 fold change above 5 up to day 15. CD4 or CD8 identity was assigned to each bulk clonotype according to whether the clonotype was present at higher abundance in the sequenced CD4 repertoire or the sequenced CD8 repertoire. TCRdb trimmed public reads at Q25 via fastp, called clones via MiXCR and kept in-frame beta chains. Each CDR3 protein gets just one entry, which takes the most common genes and DNA from the rows behind it. It is TCRdb's table, rather than the study itself, that gives the V and J calls and clone size. This sample gives approximately 580,000 distinct CDR3 sequences in total; roughly a sixth of them show up just once. The ten largest make up 15% to 20% of the sample.

The sample comes from a study of T cells after yellow fever vaccination (dated by TCRdb to between 2018 and 2020). About the study as a whole: Libraries from fractions with low cell numbers were prepared with the SMART-Seq v4 Ultra Low Input RNA kit. To follow T-cell clones before and after primary and booster YFV17D yellow fever vaccination, bulk TCR alpha and beta repertoires were sequenced over time. Two healthy male donors made up the cohort, one aged 18 to 29 years and the other aged 30 to 40 years. Blood samples were taken at several timepoints before and after primary and secondary immunization, and bulk PBMC replicates and cell subsets were isolated.

What the research found in general, with its limitations: Because abundant contaminating clonotypes from the bulk population could be contained in FACS-sorted repertoires, computational filtering was required. A small fraction of clonotypes showed up in both the CD4 and CD8 compartments, probably as a result of convergent recombination. Only two donors were included in the study, so the extent to which the findings can be generalized is limited. Compared with the primary T-cell response, the secondary T-cell response was weaker but faster, peaking on day 5 rather than day 15. Most clones expanded after primary vaccination were re-detected after the booster (almost 97% of CD4 and around nine tenths of CD8), suggesting broad memory maintenance.

From cysteine to phenylalanine, the CDR3 is 15 amino acids long. Only the CDR3 region is kept as DNA, spanning 45 bases read in frame from base 1. CDR1 and CDR2 were assigned from the germline V gene as MGHRA and YSYEKL. The intended sense of this specimen's treatment or condition label: live attenuated yellow fever vaccine strain. Two biological replicates of bulk PBMCs were collected at each blood-draw timepoint. A standard Ficoll-Paque protocol was used to isolate PBMCs from peripheral blood. TriZol was used to extract RNA from bulk PBMCs, from CD4 and CD8 fractions, and from dextramer-positive and dextramer-negative fractions.

Recombination joined TRBV4-1 with TRBJ1-6, and 9 junction bases match TRBD1. This sample comprised PBMCs, obtained about 5 days after the first yellow fever vaccination. This clonotype was sampled from a young man who received the YFV17D yellow fever vaccine. The nucleotide sequence is given as TGCGCCAGCACCCAATCCCGGACAGGGGACTCACCCCTCCACTTT. The translation is CASTQSRTGDSPLHF.